These 2 T cell receptor beta chains originate from one sample sequenced in a study of molecular identifiers for immune sequencing clone quantification. TCRdb re-derived calls from the PCR reads in MiXCR, one entry per CDR3 protein. The top ten hold roughly 1% of the sample, which has 88,000 or so distinct CDR3 sequences, around 20% seen once. The sample was naive CD8+ T cells from blood, with Jurkat cell RNA spiked in. The subset was: FACS-sorted CD8+CD4-CCR7+CD45RA+ naive T cells. These TCRs come from a human donor in good health. Some libraries in this study had Jurkat cell RNA spiked in.

This clonotype was detected many times. The chain recombines TRBV4-3 with TRBJ2-3; D is possibly TRBD1 (5 bases). The CDR3 covers 16 residues. Germline CDR1 reads LGHNA; CDR2 reads YSLEER. Trimming pared 0 bases from V and 1 base from J, leaving 11 bases between. The CDR3: CASSQDRAGRTDTQYF. DNA of the CDR3: TGCGCCAGCAGCCAAGATCGGGCAGGGCGCACAGATACGCAGTATTTT.

This clonotype was seen many times. The chain employs TRBV27 and TRBJ2-7; tentatively, D is TRBD1 (5 bases). Germline lookup yields CDR1 MNHEY and CDR2 SMNVEV (reference sequence). The CDR3 has 14 amino acids. The V and J ends lost 5 bases and 4 bases respectively, with 15 bases between them. The CDR3 DNA reads as TGTGCCAGCAGTCAGCAGGGCCGAAATTACGAGCAGTACTTC. Protein sequence: CASSQQGRNYEQYF.